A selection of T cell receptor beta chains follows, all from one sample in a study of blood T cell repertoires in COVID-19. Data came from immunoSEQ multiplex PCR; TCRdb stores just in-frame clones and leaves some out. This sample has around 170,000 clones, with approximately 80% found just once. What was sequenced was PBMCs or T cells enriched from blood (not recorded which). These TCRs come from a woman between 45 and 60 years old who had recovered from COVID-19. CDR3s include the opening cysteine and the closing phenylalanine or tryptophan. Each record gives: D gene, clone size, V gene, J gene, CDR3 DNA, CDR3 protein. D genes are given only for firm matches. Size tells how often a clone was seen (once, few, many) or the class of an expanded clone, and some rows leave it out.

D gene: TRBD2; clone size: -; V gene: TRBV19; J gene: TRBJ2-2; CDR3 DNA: TGTGCCAGTAGTTATTCCGGCTCTGCGGCTAGCGGAACCGGGGAGCTGTTTTTT; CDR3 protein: CASSYSGSAASGTGELFF
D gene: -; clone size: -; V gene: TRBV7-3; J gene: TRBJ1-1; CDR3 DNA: TGTGCCAGCAGCTTAAGGGCGATCAGGAACTCCGCTGAAGCTTTCTTT; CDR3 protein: CASSLRAIRNSAEAFF
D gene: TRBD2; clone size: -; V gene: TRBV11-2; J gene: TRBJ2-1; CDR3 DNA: TGTGCCAGCAGCTTAGAAGTTTGGCGGGGGGCATCCTACAATGAGCAGTTCTTC; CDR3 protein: CASSLEVWRGASYNEQFF
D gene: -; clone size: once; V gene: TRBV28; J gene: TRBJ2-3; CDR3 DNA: TGTGCCAGCAGTTATCCGGGACTTGGGACGCAGTATTTT; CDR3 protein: CASSYPGLGTQYF
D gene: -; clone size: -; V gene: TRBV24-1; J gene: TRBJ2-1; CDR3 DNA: TGTGCCGGGTTTAAAGACAGGCACAATGAGCAGTTCTTC; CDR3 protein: CAGFKDRHNEQFF
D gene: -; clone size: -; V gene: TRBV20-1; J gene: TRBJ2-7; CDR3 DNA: TGCAGTGCTCAGTCTCCCTACGAGCAGTACTTC; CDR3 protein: CSAQSPYEQYF
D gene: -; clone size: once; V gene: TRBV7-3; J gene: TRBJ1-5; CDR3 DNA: TGTGCCAGCAGCTTAAGGGCAGGGGATAGCAATCAGCCCCAGCATTTT; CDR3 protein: CASSLRAGDSNQPQHF
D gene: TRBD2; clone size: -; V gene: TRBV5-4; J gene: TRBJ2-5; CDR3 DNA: TGTGCCAGCAGCTCGGGACTAGCGGGGGGACAAGAGACCCAGTACTTC; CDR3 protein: CASSSGLAGGQETQYF
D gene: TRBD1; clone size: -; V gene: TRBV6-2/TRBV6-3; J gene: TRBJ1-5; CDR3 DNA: TGTGCCAGCAGTTACTCGATGACCCGGGACAGGGGGCAGGGTCAGCCCCAGCATTTT; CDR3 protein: CASSYSMTRDRGQGQPQHF
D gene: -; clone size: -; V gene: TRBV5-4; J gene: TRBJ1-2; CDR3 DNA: TGTGCCAGCAGCCGCTCTGGGCCGCTCCCCTATGGCTACACCTTC; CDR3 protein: CASSRSGPLPYGYTF
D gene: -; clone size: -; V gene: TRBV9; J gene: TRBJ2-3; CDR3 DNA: TGTGCCAGCAGCGTAGGAGATAGCGATGGCACAGATACGCAGTATTTT; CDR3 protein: CASSVGDSDGTDTQYF
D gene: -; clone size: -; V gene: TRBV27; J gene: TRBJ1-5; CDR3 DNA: TGTGCCAGCAGTTTAGGGAGTAAACAGCCCCAGCATTTT; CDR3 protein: CASSLGSKQPQHF
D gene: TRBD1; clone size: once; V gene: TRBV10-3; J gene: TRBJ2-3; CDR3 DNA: TGTGCCATCAGTGAGTCTGGGACAGGGTCCCTAGATACGCAGTATTTT; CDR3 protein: CAISESGTGSLDTQYF
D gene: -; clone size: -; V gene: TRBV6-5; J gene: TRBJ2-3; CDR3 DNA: TGTGCCAGCAGGACGGGAGGCACAGATACGCAGTATTTT; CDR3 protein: CASRTGGTDTQYF
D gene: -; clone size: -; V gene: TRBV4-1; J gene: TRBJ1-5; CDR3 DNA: TGCGCCAGCAGCCAATGGGAGGATCAGCCCCAGCATTTT; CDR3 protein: CASSQWEDQPQHF
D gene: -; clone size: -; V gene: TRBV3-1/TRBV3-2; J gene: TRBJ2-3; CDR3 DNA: TGTGCCAGCACCCTCGCAGATACGCAGTATTTT; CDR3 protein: CASTLADTQYF
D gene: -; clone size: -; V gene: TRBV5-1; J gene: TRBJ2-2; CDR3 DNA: TGCGCCAGCAGCTTGGGCAGCACCGGGGAGCTGTTTTTT; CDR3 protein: CASSLGSTGELFF
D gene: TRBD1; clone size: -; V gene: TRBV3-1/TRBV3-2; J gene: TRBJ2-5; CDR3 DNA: TGTGCCAGCAGCCAGGGCAGGGGGCGAGTAGGGACCCAGTACTTC; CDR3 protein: CASSQGRGRVGTQYF
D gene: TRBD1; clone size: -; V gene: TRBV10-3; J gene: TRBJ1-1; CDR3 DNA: TGTGCCATCAGAAGAGACAGGGGCCAAGCCACTGAAGCTTTCTTT; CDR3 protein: CAIRRDRGQATEAFF
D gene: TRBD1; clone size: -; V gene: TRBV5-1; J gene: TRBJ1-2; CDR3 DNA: TGCGCCAGCAGCTTGACAGGGGACTATGGCTACACCTTC; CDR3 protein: CASSLTGDYGYTF
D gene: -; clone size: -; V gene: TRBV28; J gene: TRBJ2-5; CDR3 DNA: TGTGCCAGCAGTTTGGAGGGTATAGAGACCCAGTACTTC; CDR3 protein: CASSLEGIETQYF
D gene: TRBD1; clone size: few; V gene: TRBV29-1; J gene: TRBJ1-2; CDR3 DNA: TGCAGCGTTGAGGGGGGAAACAGGGGTAACTATGGCTACACCTTC; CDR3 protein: CSVEGGNRGNYGYTF
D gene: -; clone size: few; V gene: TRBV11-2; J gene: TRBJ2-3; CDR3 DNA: TGTGCCAGCAGCTTAGGCGTATTCACAGATACGCAGTATTTT; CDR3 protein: CASSLGVFTDTQYF
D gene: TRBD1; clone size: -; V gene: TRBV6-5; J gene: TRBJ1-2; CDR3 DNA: TGTGCCAGCACCGGCGGACAGGGCACGTATGGCTACACCTTC; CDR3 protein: CASTGGQGTYGYTF
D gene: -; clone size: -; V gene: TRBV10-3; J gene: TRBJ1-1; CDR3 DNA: TGTGCCATCAGTGCCCAGGGTACGACTGAAGCTTTCTTT; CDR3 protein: CAISAQGTTEAFF
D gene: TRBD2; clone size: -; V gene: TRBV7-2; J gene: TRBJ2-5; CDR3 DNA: TGTGCCAGCGGGACTAGCGGGAGAGCGGTGGAGACCCAGTACTTC; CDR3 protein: CASGTSGRAVETQYF
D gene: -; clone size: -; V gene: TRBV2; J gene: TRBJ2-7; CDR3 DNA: TGTGCCAGCAACCGGGGGGCGCCGGGGTACGAGCAGTACTTC; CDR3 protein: CASNRGAPGYEQYF
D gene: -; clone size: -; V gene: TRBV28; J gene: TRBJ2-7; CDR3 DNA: TGTGCCAGCAGTTTAACAGGACCGAGATACGAGCAGTACTTC; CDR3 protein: CASSLTGPRYEQYF
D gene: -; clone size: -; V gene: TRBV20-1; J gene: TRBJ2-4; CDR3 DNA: TGCAGTGCTAGTGGAGGACAGCTAGCCAAAAACATTCAGTACTTC; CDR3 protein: CSASGGQLAKNIQYF
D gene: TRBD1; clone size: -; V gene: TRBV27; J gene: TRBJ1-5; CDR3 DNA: TGTGCCAGCAGTCCAGGACAGGGAGGCAATCAGCCCCAGCATTTT; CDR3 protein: CASSPGQGGNQPQHF
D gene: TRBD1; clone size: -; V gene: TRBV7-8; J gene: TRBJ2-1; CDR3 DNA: TGTGCCAGCAGCCCGACCGGGACAGGCCGCGGCGATGAGCAGTTCTTC; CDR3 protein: CASSPTGTGRGDEQFF
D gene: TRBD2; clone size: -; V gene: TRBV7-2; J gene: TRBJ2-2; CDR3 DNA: TGTGCCAGCAGCCCGCCACTAGCGTCCAGGGAGCTGTTTTTT; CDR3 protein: CASSPPLASRELFF
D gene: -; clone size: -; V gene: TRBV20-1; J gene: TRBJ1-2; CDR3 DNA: TGCAGTGCTACTAGCGGGGGTGGCTACACCTTC; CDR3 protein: CSATSGGGYTF
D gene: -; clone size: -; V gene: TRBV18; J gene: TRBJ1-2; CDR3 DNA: TGTGCCAGCTCACCAGTAGGTTTACGGGGAGCGTCCTATGGCTACACCTTC; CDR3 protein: CASSPVGLRGASYGYTF
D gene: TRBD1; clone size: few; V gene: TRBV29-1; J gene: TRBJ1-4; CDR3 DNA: TGCAGCGTGGCCCGGGACAGGTCAACTAATGAAAAACTGTTTTTT; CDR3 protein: CSVARDRSTNEKLFF
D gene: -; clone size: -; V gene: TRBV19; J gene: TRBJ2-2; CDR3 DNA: TGTGCCAGTAGCCGCAACAAACAGGGTTCGGTTCGGATCACCGGGGAGCTGTTTTTT; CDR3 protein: CASSRNKQGSVRITGELFF
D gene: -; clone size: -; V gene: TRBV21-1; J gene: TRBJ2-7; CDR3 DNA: TGTGCCAGCAGCAATCTACCCAACCGAAATTACGAGCAGTACTTC; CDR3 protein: CASSNLPNRNYEQYF
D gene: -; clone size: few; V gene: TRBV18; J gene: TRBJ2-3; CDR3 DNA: TGTGCCAGCTCACCGATGATGACTAGCACAGATACGCAGTATTTT; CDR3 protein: CASSPMMTSTDTQYF
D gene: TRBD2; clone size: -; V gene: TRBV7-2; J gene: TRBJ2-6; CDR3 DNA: TGTGCCAGCAGCGCTACTAGCGGTAACTCTGGGGCCAACGTCCTGACTTTC; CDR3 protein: CASSATSGNSGANVLTF
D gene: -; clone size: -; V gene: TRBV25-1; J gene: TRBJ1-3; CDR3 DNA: TGTGCCAGCAAGCCACCGGTCGACAGAGGAAACACCATATATTTT; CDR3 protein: CASKPPVDRGNTIYF
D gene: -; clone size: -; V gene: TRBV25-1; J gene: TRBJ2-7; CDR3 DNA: TGTGCCAGCAGTGAACGAATCGGGGGGACAGGCGAGCAGTACTTC; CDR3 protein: CASSERIGGTGEQYF
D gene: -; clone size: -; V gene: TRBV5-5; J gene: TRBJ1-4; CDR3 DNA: TGTGCCAGCAGCTTGGGCGGGGCAGGGAATGAAAAACTGTTTTTT; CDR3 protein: CASSLGGAGNEKLFF
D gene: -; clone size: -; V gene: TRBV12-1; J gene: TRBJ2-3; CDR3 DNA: TGTGCCAGCAGCTTTTCAACGCGGGGATTCGGTACGCAGTATTTT; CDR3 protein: CASSFSTRGFGTQYF
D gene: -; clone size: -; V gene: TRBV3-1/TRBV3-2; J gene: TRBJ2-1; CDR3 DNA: TGTGCCAGCAGCCCCAGACAGTACAATGAGCAGTTCTTC; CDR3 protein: CASSPRQYNEQFF
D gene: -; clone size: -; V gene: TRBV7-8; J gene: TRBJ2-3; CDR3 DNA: TGTGCCAGCAGCTTAGCGGGGGGGCATCTCACAGATACGCAGTATTTT; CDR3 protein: CASSLAGGHLTDTQYF
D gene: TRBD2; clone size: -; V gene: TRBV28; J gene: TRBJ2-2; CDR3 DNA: TGTGCCAGCAGTTTCGGGGGGGCGAACACCGGGGAGCTGTTTTTT; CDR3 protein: CASSFGGANTGELFF
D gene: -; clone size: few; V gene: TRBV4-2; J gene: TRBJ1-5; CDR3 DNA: TGTGCCAGCAGCCACAGGGTGATCAATCAGCCCCAGCATTTT; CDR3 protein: CASSHRVINQPQHF
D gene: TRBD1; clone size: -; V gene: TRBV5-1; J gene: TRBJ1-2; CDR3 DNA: TGCGCCAGCAGCTCATCGGACAGGGACTATGGCTACACCTTC; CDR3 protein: CASSSSDRDYGYTF
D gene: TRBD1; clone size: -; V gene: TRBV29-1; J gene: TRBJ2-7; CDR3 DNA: TGCAGCGTTGCTTCAGGGGGCTACGAGCAGTACTTC; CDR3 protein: CSVASGGYEQYF
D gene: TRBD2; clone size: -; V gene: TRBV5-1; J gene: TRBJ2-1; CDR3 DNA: TGCGCCAGCAGCTTACTAGCGGGAGAAAATGAGCAGTTCTTC; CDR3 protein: CASSLLAGENEQFF
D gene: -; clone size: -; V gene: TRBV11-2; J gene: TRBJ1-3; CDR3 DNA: TGTGCCAGCAGCTCAGGATCTTGGGCTGGAAACACCATATATTTT; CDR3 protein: CASSSGSWAGNTIYF
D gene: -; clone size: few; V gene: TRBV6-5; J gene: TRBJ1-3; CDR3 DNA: TGTGCCAGCAGGTCGACAGCCGGAAACACCATATATTTT; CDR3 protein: CASRSTAGNTIYF
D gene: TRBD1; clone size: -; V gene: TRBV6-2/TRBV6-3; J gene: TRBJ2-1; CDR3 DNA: TGTGCCAGCAGTTACTCTGGACAGGGGGCTCTCATCTCCTACAATGAGCAGTTCTTC; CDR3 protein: CASSYSGQGALISYNEQFF
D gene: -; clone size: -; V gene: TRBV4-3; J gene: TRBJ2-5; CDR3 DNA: TGCGCCAGCAGCCAGAGGGTAGGGTATGGTGAGACCCAGTACTTC; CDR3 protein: CASSQRVGYGETQYF
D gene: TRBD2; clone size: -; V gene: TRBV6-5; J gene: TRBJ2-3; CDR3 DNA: TGTGCCGGACTTAGCGGGGGAGTCGGAGATACGCAGTATTTT; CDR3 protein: CAGLSGGVGDTQYF
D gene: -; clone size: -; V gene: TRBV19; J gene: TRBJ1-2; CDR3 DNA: TGTGCCAGTAGTATATCCCCAGGGGTGAACTATGGCTACACCTTC; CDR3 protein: CASSISPGVNYGYTF
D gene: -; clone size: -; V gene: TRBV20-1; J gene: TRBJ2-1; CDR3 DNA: TGCAGTGCTAGTTATATCAATGAGCAGTTCTTC; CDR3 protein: CSASYINEQFF
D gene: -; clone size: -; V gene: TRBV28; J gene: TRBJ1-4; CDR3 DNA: TGTGCCAGCAGTTTGGGGGGGGCAACTAATGAAAAACTGTTTTTT; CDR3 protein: CASSLGGATNEKLFF
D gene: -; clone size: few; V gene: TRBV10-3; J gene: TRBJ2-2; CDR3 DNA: TGTGCCATCAGCATCACCGGGGAGCTGTTTTTT; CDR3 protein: CAISITGELFF
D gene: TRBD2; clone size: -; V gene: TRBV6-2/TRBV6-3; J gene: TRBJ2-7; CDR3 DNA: TGTGCCAGCAGTTACGCGGGAGAACCCTACGAGCAGTACTTC; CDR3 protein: CASSYAGEPYEQYF